Below are 31 T cell receptor beta chains sequenced from a single sample in a study of shared T cell receptors in the human thymus. Sequenced by immunoSEQ multiplex PCR; TCRdb stores in-frame clones only, minus some. Of 640,000 or so clones detected, about 89% appear once; the ten largest clones hold 0.0094%. This sample also belongs to another study, concerning human thymus T cells.

The specimen was thymocytes. Source of these receptors: a boy under three years old with a congenital heart defect.

The chain carries TRBV15 and TRBJ2-5, with 8 bases lining up with TRBD2. The CDR3 sequence is 18 residues long. The V gene end was trimmed by 6 bases and the J gene end by 5 bases; junction bases not matched to a gene: 20. Germline CDR1 and CDR2: LNHNV and YYDKDF (reference sequence). The CDR3 here is CATSQLMKRECRWETQYF. The CDR3 coding sequence is TGTGCCACCAGTCAACTAATGAAGCGGGAGTGTAGGTGGGAGACCCAGTACTTC. The variable domain in full, with the rest retrieved from reference TRBV15 and TRBJ2-5, is DAMVIQNPRYQVTQFGKPVTLSCSQTLNHNVMYWYQQKSSQAPKLLFHYYDKDFNNEADTPDNFQSRRPNTSFCFLDIRSPGLGDTAMYLCATSQLMKRECRWETQYFGPGTRLLVL.

The genes are TRBV28 and TRBJ1-4, with 9 bases identical to TRBD1. This CDR3 region has 20 residues. The germline gives CDR1 MDHEN, CDR2 SYDVKM. Trimming removed 3 bases from V and 0 bases from J; junction bases left unmatched: 14. The CDR3 here is CASSLLTDRGPDSTNEKLFF. CDR3 DNA: TGTGCCAGCAGTTTGCTAACGGACAGGGGACCCGATTCAACTAATGAAAAACTGTTTTTT.

Regarding this clone: The conserved final phenylalanine or tryptophan is absent from the CDR3, which likely points to a read error. The rearrangement uses TRBV6-6 and TRBJ2-7; TRBD2 aligns across 7 bases. Germline CDR1 is MNHNY and CDR2 is SVGAGI (reference sequence). Unmatched junction bases numbered 6, after V lost 2 bases and J lost 8 bases. The CDR3 has 13 residues. CDR3 nucleotides: TGTGCCAGCAGTTACGGCGGGGAGGGGAAGCAGTACCTC. It specifies CASSYGGEGKQYL.

The genes are TRBV11-2 and TRBJ1-1, with a weak D call TRBD1 (6 bases). V was trimmed by 5 bases and J by 1 base, leaving 20 bases between them. CDR1 is SGHAT and CDR2 is FQNNGV in the germline V gene. The CDR3 length is 17 residues. CDR3 coding DNA: TGTGCCAGCAGCCCGAACATTGCAGACAGGCCGAACACTGAAGCTTTCTTT. Its protein product is CASSPNIADRPNTEAFF. Using reference TRBV11-2 and TRBJ1-1 for the parts outside the CDR3, the full variable domain is EAGVAQSPRYKIIEKRQSVAFWCNPISGHATLYWYQQILGQGPKLLIQFQNNGVVDDSQLPKDRFSAERLKGVDSTLKIQPAKLEDSAVYLCASSPNIADRPNTEAFFGQGTRLTVV.

The CDR3 is CASSYSASGTGNEQFF. The CDR3 nucleotides are TGTGCCAGCAGTTACTCGGCTAGCGGGACGGGGAATGAGCAGTTCTTC. This chain uses TRBV6-5 with TRBJ2-1; 9 nucleotides agree with TRBD2. J was trimmed by 7 bases and V by 0 bases; bases with no gene match: 7. CDR3 size: 16 residues. Germline V gives CDR1 MNHEY, CDR2 SVGAGI.

This rearrangement joins TRBV28 to TRBJ1-6; TRBD1 is a possible D gene (5 bases). The CDR3 has 15 amino acids. Looked up from germline, CDR1 is MDHEN and CDR2 is SYDVKM. Trimming removed 5 bases at V and 9 bases at J, with 17 bases between. DNA of the CDR3: TGTGCCAGCAGTCCCCAAAAGGGCGGGGGTTCACCCCTCCACTTT. It encodes CASSPQKGGGSPLHF. The full variable domain, with the rest looked up from reference TRBV28 and TRBJ1-6, is DVKVTQSSRYLVKRTGEKVFLECVQDMDHENMFWYRQDPGLGLRLIYFSYDVKMKEKGDIPEGYSVSREKKERFSLILESASTNQTSMYLCASSPQKGGGSPLHFGNGTRLTVT.

This clone has just one count. The chain links TRBV28 to TRBJ2-4; the D is unclear. This CDR3 region has 15 residues. Trimming cost V 8 bases and J 2 bases, with 16 bases left between them. Germline CDR1 is MDHEN and CDR2 is SYDVKM. The CDR3 loop is CASFSPRISKNIQYF. For the CDR3, the DNA is TGTGCCAGCTTTTCCCCGAGGATCTCCAAAAACATTCAGTACTTC.

The rearrangement joins TRBV19 to TRBJ2-7, with 7 bases fitting TRBD1. Germline CDR1 reads LNHDA; CDR2 reads SQIVND (reference sequence). The length of the CDR3 is 15 residues. Trimming cost V 5 bases and J 2 bases; bases outside gene matches: 9. CDR3 nucleotide sequence: TGTGCCAGTAGTGTGCCGGGACAGACAACCTACGAGCAGTACTTC. The encoded protein is CASSVPGQTTYEQYF.

This clone was seen once. The chain recombines TRBV28 with TRBJ2-7; no firm D call. Trimming took off 5 bases at V and 7 bases at J, with 15 bases between the two ends. CDR3 length equals 13 residues. CDR1 MDHEN and CDR2 SYDVKM come from the germline V gene. The CDR3 here is CASSPSLDLEQYF. The CDR3 bases are TGTGCCAGCAGTCCATCCCTCGACTTGGAGCAGTACTTC.

V usage is TRBV11-2 and J usage is TRBJ1-6; D not resolved. V gave up 5 bases and J gave up 7 bases, with 9 bases separating them. The CDR3 has 13 amino acids. Germline V gene data show CDR1 as SGHAT and CDR2 as FQNNGV. The CDR3 is CASSRVPNSPLHF. The CDR3 DNA follows: TGTGCCAGCAGCCGGGTCCCCAATTCACCCCTCCACTTT.

V and J are TRBV5-1 and TRBJ1-1; 7 bases fit TRBD1. Trimming took 5 bases from V and 1 from J; bases not matched to a gene: 2. CDR1 and CDR2 (germline): SGHRS, YFSETQ. This CDR3 has 13 residues. CDR3 amino acids: CASRQGKNTEAFF. CDR3 bases: TGCGCCAGCAGACAGGGGAAGAACACTGAAGCTTTCTTT.

The chain employs TRBV7-9 and TRBJ2-2; weak D call: TRBD1 (5 bases). CDR3 length: 17 residues. Germline assignment: CDR1 SEHNR and CDR2 FQNEAQ (reference sequence). Trimming took 2 bases from V and 2 from J, leaving 15 bases between them. CDR3 bases: TGTGCCAGCAGCTTATCTCCCCAGGGTTCAAACACCGGGGAGCTGTTTTTT. It encodes CASSLSPQGSNTGELFF.

The V gene is TRBV4-1, the J gene TRBJ1-1; 10 nucleotides align to TRBD1. This CDR3 region has 15 residues. Germline V gives CDR1 MGHRA, CDR2 YSYEKL. Germline trimming cut 1 base from V and 3 bases from J; bases unmatched to any gene: 2. CDR3 amino acids: CASSQVGTGDTEAFF. The CDR3, as DNA: TGCGCCAGCAGCCAAGTTGGGACAGGGGACACTGAAGCTTTCTTT.

This chain links TRBV5-8 with TRBJ1-2, with D perhaps matching TRBD1 (6 bases). Germline CDR1 and CDR2: SGHTS and YDEGEE. The CDR3 has 16 amino acids. V was trimmed by 5 bases and J by 2 bases, leaving 19 bases between them. The CDR3 DNA is TGTGCCAGCAGTCCGACTACAGGGTGGACGAACTATGGCTACACCTTC. Translation: CASSPTTGWTNYGYTF.

This chain joins TRBV5-1 and TRBJ1-6; 7 nucleotides match TRBD1. CDR1 is SGHRS and CDR2 is YFSETQ in the germline V gene. The CDR3 contains 15 residues. The V gene end was trimmed by 0 bases and the J gene end by 12 bases; junction bases not matched to a gene: 9. In DNA form, the CDR3 reads TGCGCCAGCAGCTTGGCGACAGGGCCCTATGGACCCCTCCACTTT. Translated: CASSLATGPYGPLHF. The variable domain in full, with the rest retrieved from reference TRBV5-1 and TRBJ1-6, is KAGVTQTPRYLIKTRGQQVTLSCSPISGHRSVSWYQQTPGQGLQFLFEYFSETQRNKGNFPGRFSGRQFSNSRSEMNVSTLELGDSALYLCASSLATGPYGPLHFGNGTRLTVT.

V and J are TRBV7-8 and TRBJ1-4; 9 nucleotides line up with TRBD1. CDR1 SGHVS and CDR2 FQNEAQ come from the germline V gene. The V gene end was trimmed by 6 bases and the J gene end by 10 bases; junction bases not matched to a gene: 9. This CDR3 has 14 amino acids. CDR3 amino acids: CASSRDREQSKLFF. The CDR3, as DNA: TGTGCCAGCAGTCGGGACAGGGAACAGTCAAAACTGTTTTTT.

This sequence joins TRBV5-1 and TRBJ1-6; 8 bases match TRBD1. This CDR3 contains 17 residues. V dropped 4 bases and J dropped 2; count of bases not matched to a gene: 8. CDR1 SGHRS and CDR2 YFSETQ come from the germline V gene. CDR3 DNA: TGCGCCAGCAGCCCGGACAGGGTTTTACCCTATAATTCACCCCTCCACTTT. Amino acids: CASSPDRVLPYNSPLHF.

This rearrangement joins TRBV5-1 to TRBJ1-1; D is uncertain. Germline lookup yields CDR1 SGHRS and CDR2 YFSETQ. The CDR3 is made up of 16 amino acids. Trimming removed 0 bases at V and 1 base at J, with 13 bases between. Here the CDR3 DNA reads TGCGCCAGCAGCTTGGGGTGGGTAGGGAGGAACACTGAAGCTTTCTTT. Amino acid sequence: CASSLGWVGRNTEAFF.

The V gene is TRBV27, the J gene TRBJ2-3, with TRBD1 matching over 9 bases. CDR3 size: 15 residues. Trimming removed 6 bases from V and 10 bases from J; junction bases left unmatched: 14. Germline values: CDR1 MNHEY, CDR2 SMNVEV (reference sequence). CDR3 amino acids: CASSRRAGTGYSQYF. In nucleotides, the CDR3 is TGTGCCAGCAGCAGAAGGGCCGGGACAGGGTATTCGCAGTATTTT.

V usage is TRBV2 and J usage is TRBJ1-2; D unresolved. Germline V CDR1 and CDR2: SNHLY, FYNNEI. The germline V and J ends were trimmed by 5 bases and 6 bases, with 16 bases remaining between them. CDR3 size: 14 residues. The CDR3: CASSPSRRNDGYTF. CDR3 coding DNA: TGTGCCAGCAGTCCGAGTCGGAGGAATGATGGCTACACCTTC.

This chain links TRBV19 with TRBJ2-7; 9 positions agree with TRBD2. Germline V lookup: CDR1 LNHDA, CDR2 SQIVND (reference sequence). The CDR3 runs to 16 residues. After removal of 3 bases from V and 1 base from J, the junction contained 7 bases not matched to a gene. The CDR3 DNA reads TGTGCCAGTAGTATCTCCAGGCGGGAGGGGTCCTACGAGCAGTACTTC. It encodes CASSISRREGSYEQYF.

The chain couples TRBV5-1 to TRBJ2-5; 14 bases line up with TRBD2. V lost 0 bases, J lost 4 bases, and 5 bases stayed unmatched. CDR1 is SGHRS, CDR2 YFSETQ, per germline. The CDR3 loop spans 17 amino acids. CDR3 bases: TGCGCCAGCAGCTTGGCCGGACTAGCGGGAGGTTTAGAGACCCAGTACTTC. Protein sequence: CASSLAGLAGGLETQYF.

This chain connects TRBV10-1 to TRBJ1-3; D call uncertain. Germline values: CDR1 WNHNN, CDR2 SYGVQD (reference sequence). Trimming cost V 7 bases and J 0 bases, with 13 bases left between them. The CDR3 has 15 amino acids. CDR3 loop: CASTERVSSGNTIYF. The CDR3 region has the DNA TGCGCCAGCACCGAACGTGTGAGCTCTGGAAACACCATATATTTT.

This clone appeared a few times. J is TRBJ2-3 and V is TRBV9, with 7 bases aligning to TRBD2. V gave up 0 bases and J gave up 2 bases; unmatched junction bases: 6. The CDR3 contains 16 residues. The germline gives CDR1 SGDLS, CDR2 YYNGEE. CDR3 residues: CASSVEGGRITDTQYF. The CDR3, as DNA: TGTGCCAGCAGCGTAGAGGGAGGGCGCATCACAGATACGCAGTATTTT.

In this sample, this clone turned up a few times. The CDR3 protein is CASSLPTGYNEQFF. CDR3 DNA sequence: TGTGCCAGCAGCTTACCCACAGGGTACAATGAGCAGTTCTTC. This chain uses TRBV7-7 with TRBJ2-1; D is possibly TRBD1 (6 bases). The V end lost 2 bases, the J end lost 4 bases, and 9 bases lay between the germline ends. Germline CDR1 reads SSHAT; CDR2 reads FNYEAQ (reference sequence). The CDR3 consists of 14 residues.

The CDR3 DNA is TGTGCCAGCAGCCAGAACACAGGGTGTTTAGGAGAGACCCAGTACTTC. Amino acids: CASSQNTGCLGETQYF. The chain employs TRBV14 and TRBJ2-5; D is perhaps TRBD1 (6 bases). Germline CDR1 and CDR2: SGHDN and FVKESK. Trimming cost V 3 bases and J 4 bases, with 18 bases left between them. The CDR3 spans 16 residues.

This sequence joins TRBV29-1 and TRBJ2-6, with 8 bases fitting TRBD1. CDR1 and CDR2 from the germline V gene are SQVTM and ANQGSEA. The V segment lost 2 bases and the J segment 2 bases; nucleotides outside the gene matches: 11. The CDR3 loop spans 18 amino acids. This CDR3 reads CSVEYYETGAPGANVLTF. The DNA of the CDR3 is TGCAGCGTTGAATATTATGAGACAGGGGCGCCTGGGGCCAACGTCCTGACTTTC.

The chain links TRBV6-5 to TRBJ2-1; weak D call: TRBD2 (6 bases). The CDR3 has 15 amino acids. Trimming took 0 bases from V and 4 from J, leaving 10 bases between them. Germline V CDR1 and CDR2: MNHEY, SVGAGI. CDR3 residues: CASSYSRTKYNEQFF. The CDR3 nucleotides are TGTGCCAGCAGTTACTCCCGGACTAAGTACAATGAGCAGTTCTTC.

This clone was counted a few times. The chain joins TRBV18 to TRBJ2-7; weak D call: TRBD2 (6 bases). Trimming shortened V by 3 bases and J by 4 bases, and 13 bases separated the two germline ends. The CDR3 extends over 14 amino acids. CDR1 and CDR2 from the germline V gene are KGHSH and LQKENI. CDR3 protein: CASSPTGVRYEQYF. The CDR3 DNA sequence: TGTGCCAGCTCACCGACGGGAGTACGTTACGAGCAGTACTTC.

The rearrangement uses TRBV30 and TRBJ1-5, with D possibly being TRBD1 (6 bases). This CDR3 region has 16 residues. The germline V gene has CDR1 GTSNPN and CDR2 SVGIG (reference sequence). V lost 0 bases and J 6 bases, leaving 18 bases between the germline ends. The DNA of the CDR3 is TGTGCCTGGAGTGTAAGTAGGGGGGGGCGCGGTCAGCCCCAGCATTTT. It translates to CAWSVSRGGRGQPQHF. The full variable domain, rest sourced from reference TRBV30 and TRBJ1-5, is SQTIHQWPATLVQPVGSPLSLECTVEGTSNPNLYWYRQAAGRGLQLLFYSVGIGQISSEVPQNLSASRPQDRQFILSSKKLLLSDSGFYLCAWSVSRGGRGQPQHFGDGTRLSIL.

The genes are TRBV28 and TRBJ1-1; 8 bases map to TRBD1. V was clipped by 5 bases and J by 9 bases; unmatched bases: 8. The CDR3 consists of 13 residues. Germline CDR1 is MDHEN and CDR2 is SYDVKM. The chain's CDR3 is CASSLLTRGQAFF. In DNA form, the CDR3 reads TGTGCCAGCAGTCTCCTAACCAGGGGGCAAGCTTTCTTT.